Following are 30 T cell receptor beta chains from one sample sequenced in a study of OX40 agonist ivuxolimab in advanced cancers. Here immunoSEQ multiplex PCR was the method, and the copy in TCRdb shows in-frame clones only, minus some. The sample lists tens of thousands of clones; about 87% were seen once. Sequenced here: CD4+ or CD8+ T cells sorted from blood, sampled in a trial of the OX40 agonist ivuxolimab. All receptors derive from an adult with an advanced solid tumor such as melanoma, head and neck, liver or kidney cancer.

The V gene is TRBV6-6, the J gene TRBJ1-4, with TRBD1 identical over 8 bases. CDR1 and CDR2 (germline): MNHNY, SVGAGI (reference sequence). CDR3 length: 14 amino acids. V dropped 4 bases and J dropped 7; count of bases not matched to a gene: 5. The CDR3 nucleotides read TGTGCCAGCAGTTCGCCAGGGGGCAGTGAAAAACTGTTTTTT. This sequence encodes CASSSPGGSEKLFF.

This clone came up a few times. This rearrangement joins TRBV2 to TRBJ1-2; D gene ambiguous. The CDR3 has 12 amino acids. Germline assignment: CDR1 SNHLY and CDR2 FYNNEI. V was clipped by 4 bases and J by 8 bases, with 11 bases between them. CDR3 sequence: CASSGRAAGYTF. The DNA of the CDR3 is TGTGCCAGCAGTGGGAGGGCTGCGGGCTACACCTTC.

The V and J genes are TRBV11-3 and TRBJ2-1; D not resolved. The germline V and J ends were trimmed by 0 bases and 5 bases, with 5 bases remaining between them. Germline V gene lookup returns CDR1 SGHNT and CDR2 YENEEA. The CDR3 sequence is 13 residues long. This CDR3 reads CASSLDQDNEQFF. CDR3 DNA sequence: TGTGCCAGCAGCTTAGATCAAGACAATGAGCAGTTCTTC.

This clone was detected once. This rearrangement joins TRBV6-5 to TRBJ1-3; D is unresolved. Germline values: CDR1 MNHEY, CDR2 SVGAGI. The length of the CDR3 is 15 residues. V lost 6 bases, J lost 0 bases, and 12 bases lay in between. The CDR3 protein is CASSPNWSSGNTIYF. DNA of the CDR3: TGTGCCAGCAGCCCGAACTGGAGCTCTGGAAACACCATATATTTT.

The rearrangement links TRBV7-2 to TRBJ2-7; TRBD1 is a possible D gene (6 bases). V gave up 1 base and J gave up 3 bases, with 7 bases separating them. This CDR3 contains 13 residues. Looked up from germline, CDR1 is SGHTA and CDR2 is FQGNSA. CDR3 in DNA: TGTGCCAGCAGCTTAGACAGGGTCTACGAGCAGTACTTC. Translation: CASSLDRVYEQYF.

The sample holds one count of this clone. J is TRBJ2-1 and V is TRBV7-9; 11 bases line up with TRBD2. The junction had 7 bases not matched to a gene; V was cut back by 1 base and J by 8 bases. This CDR3 comprises 16 residues. Germline V gives CDR1 SEHNR, CDR2 FQNEAQ (reference sequence). The CDR3 protein is CASSLVLAGGLDEQFF. The CDR3 bases are TGTGCCAGCAGCTTAGTGTTAGCGGGGGGGCTGGATGAGCAGTTCTTC.

The chain has TRBV5-6 and TRBJ1-3; a possible D gene is TRBD1 (6 bases). Germline-derived CDR1 and CDR2 are SGHDT and YYEEEE. This CDR3 contains 18 residues. Trimming pared 0 bases from V and 0 bases from J, leaving 16 bases between. The CDR3 region is CASSLGWGQAHSGNTIYF. The CDR3 nucleotides read TGTGCCAGCAGCTTGGGATGGGGGCAGGCCCACTCTGGAAACACCATATATTTT.

The chain couples TRBV6-1 to TRBJ1-3; TRBD1 matches 8 bases. Losses at the gene ends were 6 bases for V and 0 bases for J; bases not matched to a gene: 4. There are 15 residues in the CDR3. The germline V gene has CDR1 MNHNS and CDR2 SASEGT. The CDR3 here is CASRMDRDSGNTIYF. CDR3 bases: TGTGCCAGCAGAATGGACAGGGACTCTGGAAACACCATATATTTT.

The V gene is TRBV5-4, the J gene TRBJ2-4; D might be TRBD1 or TRBD2, each matching 5 bases. This CDR3 region has 15 residues. Germline CDR1 SGHNT, CDR2 YYREEE (reference sequence). The germline V and J ends were trimmed by 4 bases and 5 bases, with 16 bases remaining between them. CDR3 bases: TGTGCCAGCAGCCAGGACCCCGGGACCCAAAACATTCAGTACTTC. Translated: CASSQDPGTQNIQYF.

The chain has TRBV6-1 and TRBJ1-2; the D gene is possibly TRBD1 (5 bases). The CDR3 has 13 residues. Trimming took off 5 bases at V and 4 bases at J, with 11 bases between the two ends. Germline lookup yields CDR1 MNHNS and CDR2 SASEGT. The CDR3 DNA follows: TGTGCCAGCAGTCCGTCCGGGGCCTATGGCTACACCTTC. Its translation is CASSPSGAYGYTF.

The chain links TRBV5-1 to TRBJ1-3, with 7 bases matching TRBD1. This CDR3 is built from 15 residues. Trimming removed 0 bases from V and 0 bases from J; junction bases left unmatched: 0. The germline gives CDR1 SGHRS, CDR2 YFSETQ. The CDR3 DNA reads TGCGCCAGCAGCTTGGCAGGGGGCTCTGGAAACACCATATATTTT. Encoded protein: CASSLAGGSGNTIYF. The full variable domain, with the rest looked up from reference TRBV5-1 and TRBJ1-3, is KAGVTQTPRYLIKTRGQQVTLSCSPISGHRSVSWYQQTPGQGLQFLFEYFSETQRNKGNFPGRFSGRQFSNSRSEMNVSTLELGDSALYLCASSLAGGSGNTIYFGEGSWLTVV.

The CDR3 DNA sequence: TGTGCCATCAGTGAGCCGGGCGGGGAATCTGAAGAGCAGTACTTC. The encoded protein is CAISEPGGESEEQYF. The chain links TRBV10-3 to TRBJ2-7; perhaps TRBD2 as D (6 bases). V was cut by 2 bases and J by 7 bases, with 18 bases left in between. Germline loops: CDR1 ENHRY, CDR2 SYGVKD. There are 15 residues in the CDR3.

The chain carries TRBV11-2 and TRBJ2-6; D call uncertain. The CDR3 contains 16 residues. V was trimmed by 1 base and J by 1 base, leaving 8 bases between them. CDR1 SGHAT and CDR2 FQNNGV come from the germline V gene. The CDR3 DNA sequence: TGTGCCAGCAGCTTAGGGTGGGAATCTGGGGCCAACGTCCTGACTTTC. Its translation is CASSLGWESGANVLTF.

This sequence joins TRBV14 and TRBJ1-1; perhaps TRBD1 as D (5 bases). Trimming left V 3 bases short and J 4 bases short, with 12 bases between. Germline assignment: CDR1 SGHDN and CDR2 FVKESK. The CDR3 has 14 amino acids. CDR3: CASSHGLRGTEAFF. The DNA for the CDR3 is TGTGCCAGCAGCCATGGATTAAGGGGCACTGAAGCTTTCTTT.

This clone was counted once. V is TRBV19 and J is TRBJ2-1, with D perhaps matching TRBD2 (6 bases). V was cut by 5 bases and J by 3 bases, with 14 bases left in between. The CDR3 sequence is 15 residues long. From germline, CDR1 is LNHDA and CDR2 SQIVND (reference sequence). This CDR3 is CASSSSANFYNEQFF. CDR3 in DNA: TGTGCCAGTAGTTCTAGCGCCAATTTCTACAATGAGCAGTTCTTC.

The chain employs TRBV2 and TRBJ1-3; tentatively, D is TRBD1 (5 bases). The V end was cut by 3 bases, the J end by 1 base, with 10 bases between. This CDR3 comprises 15 residues. The germline V gene encodes CDR1 SNHLY and CDR2 FYNNEI. Written as DNA, the CDR3 is TGTGCCAGCAGTGACGGAAAGGGGTCTGGAAACACCATATATTTT. It codes for CASSDGKGSGNTIYF.

The table lists this clone with a few counts. The J gene is TRBJ2-5, the V gene TRBV11-2; 8 nucleotides align to TRBD2. Trimming cost V 5 bases and J 8 bases; bases outside gene matches: 4. The CDR3 totals 12 residues. Germline-derived CDR1 and CDR2 are SGHAT and FQNNGV. The chain's CDR3 is CASSGAGETQYF. As DNA, the CDR3 is TGTGCCAGCAGCGGAGCGGGGGAAACCCAGTACTTC.

The chain uses TRBV2 and TRBJ2-3, with 11 bases matching TRBD2. Per the germline V gene, CDR1 is SNHLY and CDR2 is FYNNEI. This CDR3 comprises 16 residues. J gave up 6 bases and V 8 bases, and 13 bases lay outside the gene matches. In DNA, the CDR3 is TGTGCCAGCTTCCCGTTACTAGCGGGAGCGGCGGATACGCAGTATTTT. Translation: CASFPLLAGAADTQYF. Full variable domain (remainder filled in from reference TRBV2 and TRBJ2-3): EPEVTQTPSHQVTQMGQEVILRCVPISNHLYFYWYRQILGQKVEFLVSFYNNEISEKSEIFDDQFSVERPDGSNFTLKIRSTKLEDSAMYFCASFPLLAGAADTQYFGPGTRLTVL.

This chain joins TRBV19 and TRBJ2-2; 8 nucleotides match TRBD1. The V segment lost 3 bases and the J segment 4 bases; nucleotides outside the gene matches: 10. This CDR3 has 17 amino acids. Per germline, CDR1 LNHDA and CDR2 SQIVND (reference sequence). CDR3 in DNA: TGTGCCAGTAGTATCAGGGGGCTTACTAGCAGCACCGGGGAGCTGTTTTTT. Protein: CASSIRGLTSSTGELFF.

CDR3 bases: TGTGCCAGCAGCCGACTAGCGGGAGCGAACAATGAGCAGTTCTTC. Translation: CASSRLAGANNEQFF. The chain joins TRBV2 to TRBJ2-1; 12 positions match TRBD2. Germline loops: CDR1 SNHLY, CDR2 FYNNEI. The ends lost 6 bases at V and 5 bases at J; junction bases unmatched: 5. This CDR3 has 15 residues.

This clone has only one observation. This chain connects TRBV5-1 to TRBJ2-5; TRBD2 matches at 7 bases. The CDR3 has 17 amino acids. Germline CDR1 and CDR2: SGHRS and YFSETQ. J lost 1 base, V lost 4 bases, and 13 bases had no gene match. CDR3 DNA: TGCGCCAGCAGCCCGCGGGTAGCGGCTAGCGGCCAAGAGACCCAGTACTTC. Translated: CASSPRVAASGQETQYF.

The gene calls are TRBV6-1 and TRBJ2-4, with a possible D match to TRBD1 (6 bases). V dropped 1 base and J dropped 0 bases, with 10 bases sitting between them. This CDR3 is built from 16 residues. Germline values: CDR1 MNHNS, CDR2 SASEGT. CDR3 coding DNA: TGTGCCAGCAGTGAAGTAGGGGGATTAGCCAAAAACATTCAGTACTTC. It is translated as CASSEVGGLAKNIQYF.

This chain uses TRBV6-1 with TRBJ2-7; TRBD1 is a possible D gene (5 bases). The length of the CDR3 is 14 residues. Trimming pared 2 bases from V and 0 bases from J, leaving 8 bases between. CDR1 is MNHNS and CDR2 is SASEGT in the germline V gene. CDR3 in DNA: TGTGCCAGCAGTGAACGACAGACCTCCTACGAGCAGTACTTC. Translating it yields CASSERQTSYEQYF.

Here the CDR3 DNA reads TGCGCCAGCAGCCAAGATCCAGGGCGGGATGAGCAGTTCTTC. Amino acid sequence: CASSQDPGRDEQFF. V is TRBV4-3 and J is TRBJ2-1; D may correspond to TRBD1 or TRBD2 (5 bases each). V gave up 0 bases and J gave up 8 bases, with 11 bases separating them. The CDR3 contains 14 residues. The germline gives CDR1 LGHNA, CDR2 YSLEER.

The V call is TRBV10-3, the J call TRBJ2-7; 7 nucleotides align to TRBD1. The CDR3 length is 13 residues. V was clipped by 11 bases and J by 1 base; unmatched bases: 8. Germline V gene sequence: CDR1 ENHRY, CDR2 SYGVKD. The CDR3 reads CAVTGTESYEQYF. CDR3 sequence (DNA): TGTGCCGTCACCGGGACAGAGTCCTACGAGCAGTACTTC.

V usage is TRBV4-3 and J usage is TRBJ2-3; D is perhaps TRBD1 or TRBD2 (5 bases each). Looked up from germline, CDR1 is LGHNA and CDR2 is YSLEER. The V and J ends lost 1 base and 4 bases respectively, with 24 bases between them. The CDR3 consists of 19 residues. The CDR3 DNA reads TGCGCCAGCAGCCAAGCCCCCGCCTCAGGACACCGGGGCCCAGATACGCAGTATTTT. It encodes CASSQAPASGHRGPDTQYF.

The V gene is TRBV19, the J gene TRBJ1-1; maybe TRBD1 (5 bases). The CDR3 extends over 14 amino acids. The germline V gene encodes CDR1 LNHDA and CDR2 SQIVND (reference sequence). With 5 bases removed from V and 5 bases from J, the gap between germline ends came to 15 bases. The DNA of the CDR3 is TGTGCCAGTAGTCAAAACGGGGGGTATACTGAAGCTTTCTTT. Protein: CASSQNGGYTEAFF.

This chain connects TRBV4-2 to TRBJ1-5; D is possibly TRBD1 (6 bases). Trimming left V 0 bases short and J 4 bases short, with 13 bases between. CDR3 size: 16 residues. CDR1 and CDR2 from the germline V gene are LGHNA and YNFKEQ. CDR3 coding DNA: TGTGCCAGCAGCCAAGATTACTCAGGGGCTAATCAGCCCCAGCATTTT. Its protein is CASSQDYSGANQPQHF.

The chain recombines TRBV5-4 with TRBJ1-4; 8 bases line up with TRBD1. The CDR3 loop spans 14 amino acids. J was trimmed by 5 bases and V by 0 bases; bases with no gene match: 0. The germline CDR1 and CDR2 sequences are SGHNT and YYREEE (reference sequence). CDR3 nucleotide sequence: TGTGCCAGCAGCTTGGACAGGGGGAATGAAAAACTGTTTTTT. Translation gives CASSLDRGNEKLFF.

The rearrangement links TRBV5-6 to TRBJ2-3, with D possibly TRBD2 on 5 matching bases. This CDR3 is built from 13 residues. Deletions cut 2 bases from V and 6 bases from J, with 10 bases between. CDR1 and CDR2 from the germline V gene are SGHDT and YYEEEE. The CDR3 protein is CASSFEGSDTQYF. CDR3 sequence (DNA): TGTGCCAGCAGCTTCGAGGGATCGGATACGCAGTATTTT.